One sample yielded the 13 T cell receptor beta chains listed below, sequenced in a study of shared clonotypes between healthy human individuals. Profiling relied on immunoSEQ multiplex PCR, and the TCRdb table lists in-frame clones only, not all of them. Here the sample spans some 1,900,000 clones, around 96% being singletons. Terminally differentiated effector memory CD45RA+ cells were excluded by CCR7 positive selection of CD45RO-negative cells. Sequenced material: naive CD8+ T cells sorted from blood. The receptors derive from a man younger than 35 in good health.

V usage is TRBV28 and J usage is TRBJ2-3, with a possible D match to TRBD2 (5 bases). Germline-derived CDR1 and CDR2 are MDHEN and SYDVKM. The V end lost 5 bases, the J end lost 0 bases, and 12 bases lay between the germline ends. The CDR3 contains 15 residues. The CDR3 here is CASSPSGISTDTQYF. The CDR3, as DNA: TGTGCCAGCAGTCCGAGCGGTATTAGCACAGATACGCAGTATTTT.

As to this clone: The same CDR3 arises from other DNA sequences in this sample as well. J is TRBJ1-5 and V is TRBV30, with a tentative D call TRBD1 (6 bases). V was pared by 2 bases and J by 4 bases, with 12 bases between. Germline lookup yields CDR1 GTSNPN and CDR2 SVGIG (reference sequence). The CDR3 has 14 residues. The CDR3 reads CAWSYGQGNQPQHF. CDR3 nucleotides: TGTGCCTGGAGTTACGGGCAGGGGAATCAGCCCCAGCATTTT.

This rearrangement joins TRBV2 to TRBJ1-5; 7 nucleotides align to TRBD1. The junction had 14 bases not matched to a gene; V was cut back by 0 bases and J by 0 bases. CDR3 length equals 20 residues. Germline CDR1 reads SNHLY; CDR2 reads FYNNEI. DNA for the CDR3: TGTGCCAGCAGTGAAGCGGTAGGGGACAGCCAACCTTATAGCAATCAGCCCCAGCATTTT. Translation gives CASSEAVGDSQPYSNQPQHF.

The chain links TRBV30 to TRBJ1-6; possibly TRBD1 for D (5 bases). Germline CDR1 is GTSNPN and CDR2 is SVGIG (reference sequence). V shed 0 bases and J shed 11 bases, with 14 bases lying between them. The CDR3 totals 14 residues. CDR3 region: CAWSVGTGLTPLHF. The CDR3, as DNA: TGTGCCTGGAGTGTAGGGACTGGCCTTACACCCCTCCACTTT.

This clone was seen a single time. The rearrangement links TRBV27 to TRBJ1-6; no firm D call. Looked up from germline, CDR1 is MNHEY and CDR2 is SMNVEV (reference sequence). V was pared by 3 bases and J by 7 bases, with 13 bases between. The CDR3 runs 15 residues. The CDR3 is CASSFESHINSPLHF. The CDR3 coding sequence is TGTGCCAGCAGTTTTGAATCACACATCAATTCACCCCTCCACTTT.

Points on this clone: Within the sample, other DNA sequences also encode this same CDR3. The V call is TRBV9, the J call TRBJ1-6; the D gene is possibly TRBD1 (5 bases). The CDR3 has 16 amino acids. V lost 2 bases and J 0 bases, leaving 9 bases between the germline ends. The V gene's germline CDR1 is SGDLS and CDR2 YYNGEE. The CDR3 region has the DNA TGTGCCAGCAGCGTGTCAGGGAGCTCCTATAATTCACCCCTCCACTTT. Translation gives CASSVSGSSYNSPLHF.

V usage is TRBV27 and J usage is TRBJ2-1; a possible D gene is TRBD1 (6 bases). Trimming pared 4 bases from V and 3 bases from J, leaving 13 bases between. The CDR3 sequence is 15 residues long. CDR1 is MNHEY and CDR2 is SMNVEV in the germline V gene (reference sequence). The CDR3: CASSYGTGLYNEQFF. CDR3 sequence (DNA): TGTGCCAGCAGTTATGGAACAGGGCTCTACAATGAGCAGTTCTTC.

V gene TRBV19 combines with J gene TRBJ2-2, with D tentatively TRBD1 (5 bases). This CDR3 contains 14 residues. Trimming took 6 bases from V and 3 from J, leaving 11 bases between them. Germline V CDR1 and CDR2: LNHDA, SQIVND (reference sequence). The CDR3 region has the DNA TGTGCCAGTAGCCCCCTGGGGCACACCGGGGAGCTGTTTTTT. Its protein is CASSPLGHTGELFF.

CDR3 in DNA: TGTGCCAGCAGCTCGGGGTCCGGGACTAGCGGGATGTACCAAGAGACCCAGTACTTC. Protein: CASSSGSGTSGMYQETQYF. V is TRBV21-1 and J is TRBJ2-5; the table's D call of TRBD2 was not tested on the DNA. TRBV21-1 is a documented pseudogene. The CDR3 extends over 19 amino acids.

The V and J genes are TRBV4-1 and TRBJ1-1; D uncertain. Per germline, CDR1 MGHRA and CDR2 YSYEKL. With 1 base removed from V and 8 bases from J, the gap between germline ends came to 20 bases. The CDR3 is made up of 16 amino acids. The CDR3 region has the DNA TGCGCCAGCAGCCAAGCTACGGGAAATCGGAGGTGGGAAGCTTTCTTT. Its translation is CASSQATGNRRWEAFF.

J is TRBJ2-7 and V is TRBV14; no firm D call. The CDR3 runs 15 residues. Germline V gene data show CDR1 as SGHDN and CDR2 as FVKESK. V dropped 0 bases and J dropped 2 bases, with 11 bases sitting between them. CDR3 sequence reads: CASSQDLGRAYEQYF. CDR3 bases: TGTGCCAGCAGCCAAGATCTTGGTAGGGCCTACGAGCAGTACTTC.

The chain combines TRBV7-3 with TRBJ2-3; D possibly corresponds to TRBD2 (5 bases). Trimming removed 4 bases at V and 5 bases at J, with 7 bases between. CDR1 is SGHTA, CDR2 FQGTGA, per germline. The CDR3 sequence is 12 residues long. The CDR3 is CASSSSGDTQYF. CDR3 DNA: TGTGCCAGCAGCTCAAGCGGAGATACGCAGTATTTT.

The chain employs TRBV6-1 and TRBJ2-5, with 7 positions matching TRBD2. The CDR3 contains 15 residues. The ends lost 4 bases at V and 5 bases at J; junction bases unmatched: 10. Germline-derived CDR1 and CDR2 are MNHNS and SASEGT. CDR3 protein: CASSGDPRGWETQYF. CDR3 nucleotide sequence: TGTGCCAGCAGTGGGGATCCGCGGGGGTGGGAGACCCAGTACTTC.